These 18 T cell receptor beta chains were sequenced from one sample in a study of shared clonotypes between healthy human individuals. The table came from immunoSEQ multiplex PCR; TCRdb's copy has only in-frame clones and leaves some out. The sample contains around 200,000 clones, 85% to 95% of which appear only once. The source material was naive CD4+ T cells sorted from blood. Documented subset: CD45RA+ positively selected. All receptors derive from a woman in her twenties or thirties in good health.

The V call is TRBV27, the J call TRBJ2-5; 7 bases fit TRBD2. This CDR3 spans 15 amino acids. Germline trimming cut 7 bases from V and 2 bases from J; bases unmatched to any gene: 10. The germline CDR1 and CDR2 sequences are MNHEY and SMNVEV (reference sequence). DNA of the CDR3: TGTGCCAGCACTCCACGCGGGGGTCTACAAGAGACCCAGTACTTC. Translation: CASTPRGGLQETQYF.

A word on this clone: Other DNA sequences in the same sample also yield this CDR3. The chain combines TRBV18 with TRBJ2-7, with 7 bases identical to TRBD1. The CDR3 consists of 13 residues. Germline assignment: CDR1 KGHSH and CDR2 LQKENI. The V segment lost 6 bases and the J segment 1 base; nucleotides outside the gene matches: 3. The CDR3 DNA reads TGTGCCAGCTCCCGGGACAGTTCCTACGAGCAGTACTTC. Its translation is CASSRDSSYEQYF.

This clone was recorded once. The J gene is TRBJ1-6, the V gene TRBV7-8, with 8 bases aligning to TRBD1. In germline, CDR1 is SGHVS, CDR2 FQNEAQ. V was pared by 4 bases and J by 6 bases, with 14 bases of the junction left unmatched. This CDR3 contains 18 residues. The CDR3 nucleotides are TGTGCCAGCAGCTCGAAGGCGTTCGGGACAGGCGGTAATTCACCCCTCCACTTT. This translates into CASSSKAFGTGGNSPLHF.

The chain couples TRBV5-1 to TRBJ1-1; D call uncertain. The ends were cut back, 0 bases at V and 3 bases at J, with 15 bases in the middle. The CDR3 runs 16 residues. Germline V gene data show CDR1 as SGHRS and CDR2 as YFSETQ. CDR3 nucleotides: TGCGCCAGCAGCTTGGCCAGGACCCCCGGGCACACTGAAGCTTTCTTT. This sequence encodes CASSLARTPGHTEAFF.

Points on this clone: Sequence at one end of the junction differs from germline and may be a read error. The V and J genes are TRBV18 and TRBJ2-7; 11 positions agree with TRBD2. Germline V lookup: CDR1 KGHSH, CDR2 LQKENI. This CDR3 region has 17 residues. CDR3 residues: CASSPLPGTSGTYEQYF. CDR3 bases: TGTGCCAGCTCCCCACTACCCGGGACTAGCGGTACCTACGAGCAGTACTTC.

This chain uses TRBV5-1 with TRBJ2-2, with D possibly being TRBD1 (6 bases). This CDR3 is 15 amino acids long. With 5 bases removed from V and 0 bases from J, the gap between germline ends came to 11 bases. Germline V gene data show CDR1 as SGHRS and CDR2 as YFSETQ. CDR3 in amino acids: CASSSGQTNTGELFF. The CDR3 DNA reads TGCGCCAGCAGTTCTGGACAGACGAACACCGGGGAGCTGTTTTTT.

The V gene is TRBV4-1, the J gene TRBJ2-7; the D is unclear. The CDR3 contains 16 residues. Germline V gene lookup returns CDR1 MGHRA and CDR2 YSYEKL. V shed 2 bases and J shed 1 base, with 15 bases lying between them. In nucleotides, the CDR3 is TGCGCCAGCAGCCAAAAAGGTGGGGTCAGATCCTACGAGCAGTACTTC. It yields the protein CASSQKGGVRSYEQYF.

Written as DNA, the CDR3 is TGTGCCAGTAACCGGCAGGGGAATCAGCCCCAGCATTTT. Amino acids: CASNRQGNQPQHF. This chain uses TRBV19 with TRBJ1-5; D may be TRBD1 (6 bases). There are 13 residues in the CDR3. Trimming removed 7 bases from V and 4 bases from J, with 11 bases in between. Germline V lookup: CDR1 LNHDA, CDR2 SQIVND (reference sequence).

This chain joins TRBV7-9 and TRBJ2-7; 9 bases fit TRBD2. Germline loops: CDR1 SEHNR, CDR2 FQNEAQ (reference sequence). Trimming took 5 bases from V and 4 from J; bases not matched to a gene: 9. This CDR3 region has 15 residues. CDR3: CASSRGGRDIYEQYF. In DNA form, the CDR3 reads TGTGCCAGCAGCCGCGGCGGGAGGGATATATACGAGCAGTACTTC.

The chain is built from TRBV29-1 and TRBJ2-5; 10 bases line up with TRBD1. This CDR3 has 13 amino acids. The V gene's germline CDR1 is SQVTM and CDR2 ANQGSEA. V shed 6 bases and J 11 bases; nucleotides not matched to a gene: 12. The CDR3 DNA reads TGCAGCGTCGGGAGGACAGGGGGGGGTGAGCAGTACTTC. Amino acids: CSVGRTGGGEQYF. The full variable domain, completed using reference TRBV29-1 and TRBJ2-5, is SAVISQKPSRDICQRGTSLTIQCQVDSQVTMMFWYRQQPGQSLTLIATANQGSEATYESGFVIDKFPISRPNLTFSTLTVSNMSPEDSSIYLCSVGRTGGGEQYFGPGTRLLVL.

The chain joins TRBV18 to TRBJ1-1; D remains ambiguous. V gave up 6 bases and J gave up 4 bases, with 15 bases separating them. The germline V gene has CDR1 KGHSH and CDR2 LQKENI. The CDR3 length is 14 residues. CDR3 in amino acids: CASSSTGSSTEAFF. CDR3 nucleotides: TGTGCCAGCTCGTCGACGGGGAGCAGCACTGAAGCTTTCTTT.

The genes are TRBV27 and TRBJ2-7, with unresolved D. The CDR3 contains 13 residues. Germline V gives CDR1 MNHEY, CDR2 SMNVEV (reference sequence). Deletions cut 7 bases from V and 2 bases from J, with 12 bases between. CDR3 nucleotide sequence: TGTGCCAGCATGCCTTTGGACGCCTACGAGCAGTACTTC. The encoded protein is CASMPLDAYEQYF.

The CDR3 reads CATKGVWGGLAGSYEQYF. For the CDR3, the DNA is TGTGCCACAAAGGGCGTATGGGGAGGTTTAGCGGGCTCCTACGAGCAGTACTTC. This chain joins TRBV28 and TRBJ2-5, with 7 bases aligning to TRBD2. The J call may not be correct, given that the DNA end is closer to TRBJ2-7. Germline CDR1 and CDR2: MDHEN and SYDVKM. The CDR3 loop spans 18 amino acids.

J is TRBJ2-7 and V is TRBV2, with 7 bases fitting TRBD1. With 4 bases clipped from V and 2 bases from J, the junction kept 2 bases outside the gene matches. The CDR3 length is 13 residues. Germline V gene sequence: CDR1 SNHLY, CDR2 FYNNEI. CDR3 sequence: CASSGDSPYEQYF. In DNA, the CDR3 is TGTGCCAGCAGTGGGGACAGTCCCTACGAGCAGTACTTC.

This clone was counted once. V is TRBV7-8 and J is TRBJ2-7; possible D gene TRBD1, 6 bases. V lost 1 base and J 5 bases, leaving 6 bases between the germline ends. This CDR3 spans 12 amino acids. In germline, CDR1 is SGHVS, CDR2 FQNEAQ. The CDR3 here is CASSLDRDEQYF. The CDR3 region has the DNA TGTGCCAGCAGCTTAGACAGGGACGAGCAGTACTTC.

This chain uses TRBV27 with TRBJ2-7; perhaps TRBD2 as D (5 bases). The CDR3 is 15 amino acids. V gave up 6 bases and J gave up 4 bases, with 19 bases separating them. Germline CDR1 MNHEY, CDR2 SMNVEV (reference sequence). The DNA of the CDR3 is TGTGCCAGCAGCCCCCCCGGAGGTCGGGTTTACGAGCAGTACTTC. It codes for CASSPPGGRVYEQYF.

This chain uses TRBV10-3 with TRBJ2-7; D gene unclear. The V gene's germline CDR1 is ENHRY and CDR2 SYGVKD. V shed 2 bases and J shed 6 bases, with 8 bases lying between them. This CDR3 contains 12 residues. The CDR3 DNA reads as TGTGCCATCAGTGAGGGAGTAGGCGAGCAGTACTTC. Protein product: CAISEGVGEQYF.

V usage is TRBV2 and J usage is TRBJ1-4; D gene unclear. Trimming removed 11 bases from V and 0 bases from J, with 16 bases in between. Germline V gives CDR1 SNHLY, CDR2 FYNNEI. This CDR3 is 15 amino acids long. CDR3 sequence (DNA): TGTGCCCAGCAGAAGGTAGATGCAACTAATGAAAAACTGTTTTTT. It encodes CAQQKVDATNEKLFF.